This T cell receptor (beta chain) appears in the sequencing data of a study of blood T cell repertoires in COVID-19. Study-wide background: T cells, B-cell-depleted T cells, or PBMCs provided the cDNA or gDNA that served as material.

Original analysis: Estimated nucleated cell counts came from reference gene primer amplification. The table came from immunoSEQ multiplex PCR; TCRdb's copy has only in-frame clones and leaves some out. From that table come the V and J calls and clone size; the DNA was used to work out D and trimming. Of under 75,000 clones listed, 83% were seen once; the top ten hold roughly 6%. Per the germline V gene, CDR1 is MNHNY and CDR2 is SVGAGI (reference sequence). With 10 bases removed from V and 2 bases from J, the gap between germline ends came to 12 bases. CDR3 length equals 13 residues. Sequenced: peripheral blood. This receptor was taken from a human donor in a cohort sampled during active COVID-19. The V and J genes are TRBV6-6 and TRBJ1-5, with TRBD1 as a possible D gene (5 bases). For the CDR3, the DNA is TGTGCCACCCGGTGGGGGGGCAATCAGCCCCAGCATTTT. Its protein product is CATRWGGNQPQHF.